This entry concerns a single TCR beta chain. Its antigen is currently unknown. Nonspecific anti-CD3/anti-CD28 bead stimulation represents the broad CD4+ T cell repertoire. Responding CD4+ T cells were sorted by upregulation of both CD40 ligand and CD69. Before stimulation, PBMCs underwent CD8+ T cell depletion. CD8-depleted PBMCs were stimulated roughly 18 hours with anti-CD28/CD49d costimulation, CD40-blocking antibody and enfuvirtide. This specimen comes from a study of persistence of HIV-infected CD4 T cells. There are 13 residues in the CDR3. The ends lost 6 bases at V and 13 bases at J; junction bases unmatched: 11. The germline CDR1 and CDR2 sequences are SGHAT and FQDESV (reference sequence). Whole-study findings and limits: CMV- and Gag-responding cells had lower TCRbeta richness than CD3/CD28-responding cells.

The libraries were made with immunoSEQ version 4 in survey mode. The repertoire was sequenced with immunoSEQ multiplex PCR; TCRdb's copy has only in-frame clones and lacks some. Of about 40,000 clones listed, 80% to 90% are singletons. This receptor was identified in an adult man with HIV who was CMV-seropositive. The V and J genes are TRBV11-1 and TRBJ2-5; 10 bases are a match to TRBD1. Sequencing was performed on CD4+ T cells sorted from PBMCs after approximately 19-hour stimulation, taken from a patient who received antiretroviral therapy. CDR3 DNA sequence: TGTGCCAGCAGACGGGACAGGGGTCCATTTTCGTACTTC. Its protein product is CASRRDRGPFSYF.